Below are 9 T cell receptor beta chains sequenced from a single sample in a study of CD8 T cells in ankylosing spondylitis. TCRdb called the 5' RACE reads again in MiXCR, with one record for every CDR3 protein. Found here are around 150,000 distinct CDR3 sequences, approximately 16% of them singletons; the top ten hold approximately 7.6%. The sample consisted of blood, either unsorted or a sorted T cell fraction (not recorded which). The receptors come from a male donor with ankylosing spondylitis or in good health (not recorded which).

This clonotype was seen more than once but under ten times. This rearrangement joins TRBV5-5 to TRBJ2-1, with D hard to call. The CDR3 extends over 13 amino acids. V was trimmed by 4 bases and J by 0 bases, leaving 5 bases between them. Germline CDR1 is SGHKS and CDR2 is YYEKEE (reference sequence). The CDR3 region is CASSADSYNEQFF. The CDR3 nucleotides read TGTGCCAGCAGCGCGGACTCCTACAATGAGCAGTTCTTC.

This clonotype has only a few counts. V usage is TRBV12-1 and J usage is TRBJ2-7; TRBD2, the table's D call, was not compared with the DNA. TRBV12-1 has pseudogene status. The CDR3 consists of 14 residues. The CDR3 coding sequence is TGTGCCAGCAGCTTGGGACTGCTTCGTTGTGAGCAGTACTTC. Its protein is CASSLGLLRCEQYF.

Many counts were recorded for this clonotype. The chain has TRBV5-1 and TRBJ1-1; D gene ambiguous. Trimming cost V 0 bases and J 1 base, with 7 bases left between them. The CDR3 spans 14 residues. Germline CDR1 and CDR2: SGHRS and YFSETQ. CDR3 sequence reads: CASSLVVGNTEAFF. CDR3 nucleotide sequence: TGCGCCAGCAGCTTGGTGGTCGGGAACACTGAAGCTTTCTTT.

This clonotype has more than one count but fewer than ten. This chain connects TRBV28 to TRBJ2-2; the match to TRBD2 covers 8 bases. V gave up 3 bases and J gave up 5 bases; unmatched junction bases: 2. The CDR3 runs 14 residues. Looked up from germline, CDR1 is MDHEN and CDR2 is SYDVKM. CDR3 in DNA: TGTGCCAGCAGTTTGGCTAGCGGGACCGGGGAGCTGTTTTTT. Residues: CASSLASGTGELFF.

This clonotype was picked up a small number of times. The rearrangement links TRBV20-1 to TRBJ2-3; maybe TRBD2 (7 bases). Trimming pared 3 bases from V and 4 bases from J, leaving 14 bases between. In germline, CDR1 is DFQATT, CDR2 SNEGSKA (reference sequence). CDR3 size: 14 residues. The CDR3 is CSASWREGADTQYF. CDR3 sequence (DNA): TGCAGTGCTAGTTGGAGGGAGGGGGCAGATACGCAGTATTTT.

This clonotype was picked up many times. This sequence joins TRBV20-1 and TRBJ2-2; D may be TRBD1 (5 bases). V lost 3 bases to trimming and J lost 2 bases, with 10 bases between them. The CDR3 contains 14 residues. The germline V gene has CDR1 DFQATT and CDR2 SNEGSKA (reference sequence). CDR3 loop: CSARGRINTGELFF. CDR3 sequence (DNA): TGCAGTGCTAGGGGGCGGATTAACACCGGGGAGCTGTTTTTT.

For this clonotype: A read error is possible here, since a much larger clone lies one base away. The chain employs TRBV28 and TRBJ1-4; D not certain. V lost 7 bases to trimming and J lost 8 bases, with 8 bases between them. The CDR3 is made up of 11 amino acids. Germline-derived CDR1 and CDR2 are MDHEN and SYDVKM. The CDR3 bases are TGTGCCAGCAACTCATCCGAAAAACTGTTTTTT. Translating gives CASNSSEKLFF.

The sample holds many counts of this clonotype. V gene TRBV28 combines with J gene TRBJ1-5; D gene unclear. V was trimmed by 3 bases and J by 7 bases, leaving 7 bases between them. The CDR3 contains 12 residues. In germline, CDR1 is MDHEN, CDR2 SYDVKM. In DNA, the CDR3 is TGTGCCAGCAGTTTGATCGGCCAGCCCCAGCATTTT. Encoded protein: CASSLIGQPQHF.

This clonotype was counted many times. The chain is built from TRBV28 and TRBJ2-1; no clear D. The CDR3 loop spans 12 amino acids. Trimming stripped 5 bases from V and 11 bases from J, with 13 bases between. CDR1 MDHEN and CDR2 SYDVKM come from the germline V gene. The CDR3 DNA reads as TGTGCCAGCAGTGGTTATGGGGAAAAGCAGTTCTTC. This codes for CASSGYGEKQFF.